This is a list of T cell receptor beta chains from one sample in a study of cytomegalovirus exposure and HLA in healthy donors. The assay was immunoSEQ multiplex PCR, and TCRdb's table has in-frame clones only and misses some. The sample has 180,000 or so clones; approximately 87% are singletons. What was sequenced was PBMCs. Source of these receptors: a woman between 25 and 40 years old in good health and CMV-seronegative. CDR3s include the opening cysteine and the closing phenylalanine or tryptophan. A D gene is named only where the DNA matches it firmly. Not every row has a clone size; where given, it reads once, few, many or a size class.

size | D | J | V | CDR3 | DNA
- | TRBD1 | TRBJ2-7 | TRBV25-1 | CASSRSTGLVEQYF | TGTGCCAGCTCTCGCTCGACAGGGTTGGTCGAGCAGTACTTC
- | - | TRBJ2-3 | TRBV27 | CASSLLRGSIDTQYF | TGTGCCAGCAGTCTCCTCCGGGGATCAATAGATACGCAGTATTTT
- | TRBD1 | TRBJ2-3 | TRBV18 | CASSPGQADTQYF | TGTGCCAGCTCACCGGGACAGGCTGATACGCAGTATTTT
- | - | TRBJ2-5 | TRBV9 | CASSSIGVGGVGTQYF | TGTGCCAGCAGCTCCATCGGGGTAGGGGGTGTAGGGACCCAGTACTTC
- | - | TRBJ1-5 | TRBV25-1 | CASRGGAGEAQPQHF | TGTGCCAGCAGGGGGGGGGCAGGGGAAGCTCAGCCCCAGCATTTT
- | - | TRBJ2-7 | TRBV9 | CASSIGTASYEQYF | TGTGCCAGCAGCATCGGGACTGCTTCCTACGAGCAGTACTTC
once | - | TRBJ1-4 | TRBV25-1 | CASSEGSRAGGEKLFF | TGTGCCAGCAGTGAAGGATCCCGGGCAGGAGGTGAAAAACTGTTTTTT
- | - | TRBJ1-2 | TRBV12-5 | CASDPTDGGYGYTF | TGTGCTAGTGACCCGACAGACGGGGGCTATGGCTACACCTTC
- | TRBD2 | TRBJ2-1 | TRBV5-1 | CASSLFGSGGNEQFF | TGCGCCAGCAGCTTGTTCGGTAGCGGGGGGAATGAGCAGTTCTTC
- | - | TRBJ2-7 | TRBV5-8 | CASSLELGGQGSYEQYF | TGTGCCAGCAGCTTGGAGTTGGGAGGTCAGGGATCCTACGAGCAGTACTTC
few | - | TRBJ2-7 | TRBV7-8 | CASSLLSVSYEQYF | TGTGCCAGCAGCTTATTGTCGGTCTCCTACGAGCAGTACTTC
- | - | TRBJ2-2 | TRBV6-5 | CASSPFSGELFF | TGTGCCAGCAGTCCTTTTTCCGGGGAGCTGTTTTTT
- | - | TRBJ2-1 | TRBV27 | CASSGQGIDEQFF | TGTGCCAGCAGTGGGCAGGGGATTGATGAGCAGTTCTTC
few | - | TRBJ1-2 | TRBV7-9 | CASSPTGPGNYGYTF | TGTGCCAGCAGCCCTACAGGGCCAGGGAACTATGGCTACACCTTC
once | TRBD1 | TRBJ2-3 | TRBV7-2 | CASSLAGTGRGDTQYF | TGTGCCAGCAGCTTAGCGGGGACAGGGAGAGGAGATACGCAGTATTTT
- | TRBD2 | TRBJ2-5 | TRBV14 | CASSQDPGLVNF | TGTGCCAGCAGCCAAGATCCGGGACTAGTCAACTTC
- | - | TRBJ1-2 | TRBV14 | CASSQDHRTYGYTF | TGTGCCAGCAGCCAAGATCACAGGACCTATGGCTACACCTTC